What follows are 29 T cell receptor beta chains derived from one specimen sequenced in a study of blood T cell repertoires in COVID-19. Produced via immunoSEQ multiplex PCR; TCRdb's table is partial and in-frame only. The table records 250,000 to 350,000 clones, over 75% of them present only once. The sample taken for sequencing was PBMCs or T cells enriched from blood (not recorded which). These receptors were taken from a young woman who had recovered from COVID-19.

The rearrangement uses TRBV5-1 and TRBJ1-2, with D maybe TRBD1 (5 bases). V shed 3 bases and J shed 10 bases, with 25 bases lying between them. The CDR3 is made up of 16 amino acids. The germline V gene encodes CDR1 SGHRS and CDR2 YFSETQ. The CDR3: CASSSSTGTLGRDYTF. The DNA for the CDR3 is TGCGCCAGCAGCTCTTCTACGGGGACCTTGGGGAGGGACTACACCTTC.

This sequence joins TRBV6-1 and TRBJ1-1; D call uncertain. With 2 bases removed from V and 3 bases from J, the gap between germline ends came to 13 bases. This CDR3 has 15 amino acids. CDR1 MNHNS and CDR2 SASEGT come from the germline V gene. The CDR3 sequence: CASSEWSGKDTEAFF. In nucleotides, the CDR3 is TGTGCCAGCAGTGAATGGTCCGGGAAAGACACTGAAGCTTTCTTT.

The chain couples TRBV19 to TRBJ2-2, with a weak D call TRBD1 (6 bases). Germline values: CDR1 LNHDA, CDR2 SQIVND (reference sequence). The CDR3 spans 10 residues. CDR3 nucleotides: TGTGCTTCAGGGGCCGGGGAGCTGTTTTTT. This translates into CASGAGELFF.

The V gene is TRBV11-2, the J gene TRBJ2-7; no definite D call. There are 13 residues in the CDR3. Deletions cut 1 base from V and 5 bases from J, with 9 bases between. Germline-derived CDR1 and CDR2 are SGHAT and FQNNGV. CDR3 sequence (DNA): TGTGCCAGCAGCTTAGTGCGATTGGACGAGCAGTACTTC. As protein: CASSLVRLDEQYF.

The chain employs TRBV11-2 and TRBJ2-6, with D perhaps matching TRBD2 (5 bases). The CDR3 has 15 residues. The V end was cut by 3 bases, the J end by 0 bases, with 6 bases between. Per germline, CDR1 SGHAT and CDR2 FQNNGV. DNA of the CDR3: TGTGCCAGCAGCTTGACTACCTCTGGGGCCAACGTCCTGACTTTC. Amino acids: CASSLTTSGANVLTF.

The V and J genes are TRBV11-3 and TRBJ1-5, with TRBD1 identical over 7 bases. The CDR3 sequence is 21 residues long. V dropped 0 bases and J dropped 0; count of bases not matched to a gene: 17. Germline V lookup: CDR1 SGHNT, CDR2 YENEEA. The chain's CDR3 is CASSLEPPASPDRDSNQPQHF. Here the CDR3 DNA reads TGTGCCAGCAGCTTAGAGCCACCTGCCAGCCCTGACAGGGATAGCAATCAGCCCCAGCATTTT. Complete variable domain (other parts from reference TRBV11-3 and TRBJ1-5): EAGVVQSPRYKIIEKKQPVAFWCNPISGHNTLYWYLQNLGQGPELLIRYENEEAVDDSQLPKDRFSAERLKGVDSTLKIQPAELGDSAVYLCASSLEPPASPDRDSNQPQHFGDGTRLSIL.

CDR3 amino acids: CTSSQVGLAGAYPGKQYF. The DNA for the CDR3 is TGCACCAGCAGCCAAGTTGGACTAGCGGGGGCATACCCGGGGAAGCAGTACTTC. The chain employs TRBV1 and TRBJ2-7; TRBD2, as called in the table, went unchecked against the DNA. TRBV1 is given as a pseudogene. CDR3 length equals 18 residues.

The rearrangement links TRBV5-1 to TRBJ2-5; 10 nucleotides line up with TRBD2. CDR1 SGHRS and CDR2 YFSETQ come from the germline V gene. Trimming took 0 bases from V and 2 from J; bases not matched to a gene: 1. This CDR3 is built from 15 residues. Here the CDR3 DNA reads TGCGCCAGCAGCTTGGCTAGCGGGAGACAAGAGACCCAGTACTTC. This gives the protein CASSLASGRQETQYF.

This clone was detected once. The chain uses TRBV12-5 and TRBJ1-5; 11 positions agree with TRBD1. The germline V gene has CDR1 LGHNT and CDR2 FRNRAP. There are 16 residues in the CDR3. Germline trimming cut 6 bases from V and 4 bases from J; bases unmatched to any gene: 8. CDR3 amino acids: CASGSRTGGRNQPQHF. The CDR3 coding sequence is TGTGCTAGTGGCTCCCGGACAGGGGGCAGGAATCAGCCCCAGCATTTT. The full variable domain, with the rest looked up from reference TRBV12-5 and TRBJ1-5, is DARVTQTPRHKVTEMGQEVTMRCQPILGHNTVFWYRQTMMQGLELLAYFRNRAPLDDSGMPKDRFSAEMPDATLATLKIQPSEPRDSAVYFCASGSRTGGRNQPQHFGDGTRLSIL.

CDR3 nucleotides: TGTGCCATCAGTGTGAACAGGGGAGTTGGGAACACTGAAGCTTTCTTT. Amino acids: CAISVNRGVGNTEAFF. The rearrangement links TRBV10-3 to TRBJ1-1; 7 nucleotides match TRBD1. The CDR3 spans 16 residues. J gave up 1 base and V 4 bases, and 9 bases lay outside the gene matches. CDR1 is ENHRY, CDR2 SYGVKD, per germline.

The chain has TRBV5-8 and TRBJ2-1; 13 nucleotides match TRBD2. This CDR3 region has 15 residues. Germline CDR1 reads SGHTS; CDR2 reads YDEGEE. V gave up 9 bases and J gave up 6 bases; unmatched junction bases: 9. DNA for the CDR3: TGTGCCACTATAACTAGCGGGGGGGCATTCAATGAGCAGTTCTTC. This translates into CATITSGGAFNEQFF. Full variable domain (missing parts from reference TRBV5-8 and TRBJ2-1): EAGVTQSPTHLIKTRGQQATLRCSPISGHTSVYWYQQALGLGLQFLLWYDEGEERNRGNFPPRFSGRQFPNYSSELNVNALELEDSALYLCATITSGGAFNEQFFGPGTRLTVL.

This clone was counted once. The gene calls are TRBV9 and TRBJ1-1, with a possible D match to TRBD1 (5 bases). Germline CDR1 reads SGDLS; CDR2 reads YYNGEE. Trimming left V 0 bases short and J 4 bases short, with 19 bases between. The CDR3 totals 17 residues. CDR3 loop: CASSVGAGLSIATEAFF. DNA for the CDR3: TGTGCCAGCAGCGTAGGAGCAGGGCTGAGTATTGCCACTGAAGCTTTCTTT.

This chain joins TRBV10-1 and TRBJ2-7, with 8 bases lining up with TRBD1. The CDR3 has 14 amino acids. Germline values: CDR1 WNHNN, CDR2 SYGVQD (reference sequence). V was clipped by 6 bases and J by 3 bases; unmatched bases: 7. CDR3 loop: CASSRDRILYEQYF. The CDR3, as DNA: TGCGCCAGCAGCCGGGACAGGATCCTCTACGAGCAGTACTTC.

A remark on this clone: The same CDR3 arises from other DNA sequences in this sample as well. The chain employs TRBV2 and TRBJ1-1; D remains ambiguous. V lost 2 bases and J lost 2, with 9 bases in between. The CDR3 totals 14 residues. From germline, CDR1 is SNHLY and CDR2 FYNNEI. The DNA of the CDR3 is TGTGCCAGCAGTGAACGACGGGGAAACACTGAAGCTTTCTTT. As protein: CASSERRGNTEAFF.

The rearrangement joins TRBV27 to TRBJ2-7; 9 bases are shared with TRBD1. This CDR3 is built from 13 residues. Germline assignment: CDR1 MNHEY and CDR2 SMNVEV (reference sequence). The V gene end was trimmed by 6 bases and the J gene end by 4 bases; junction bases not matched to a gene: 4. CDR3 nucleotides: TGTGCCAGCAGCACGGGACAGGGTTACGAGCAGTACTTC. It is translated as CASSTGQGYEQYF.

This rearrangement joins TRBV15 to TRBJ1-1; a possible D gene is TRBD1 (5 bases). The CDR3 covers 15 residues. Trimming took 5 bases from V and 5 from J, leaving 18 bases between them. Per the germline V gene, CDR1 is LNHNV and CDR2 is YYDKDF (reference sequence). In DNA form, the CDR3 reads TGTGCCACCAGCGAAGGTCGAAGGGAGGGGACTGAAGCTTTCTTT. It yields the protein CATSEGRREGTEAFF.

Many counts were recorded for this clone. The chain carries TRBV6-5 and TRBJ2-1; D not resolved. V shed 8 bases and J shed 4 bases, with 9 bases lying between them. This CDR3 contains 12 residues. Germline loops: CDR1 MNHEY, CDR2 SVGAGI. The CDR3 region is CASYSLYNEQFF. CDR3 nucleotide sequence: TGTGCCAGCTATAGCCTTTACAATGAGCAGTTCTTC.

The count of this clone is one. This sequence joins TRBV27 and TRBJ1-2; D is undetermined. V dropped 8 bases and J dropped 3 bases, with 10 bases sitting between them. This CDR3 spans 12 amino acids. From germline, CDR1 is MNHEY and CDR2 SMNVEV (reference sequence). In DNA, the CDR3 is TGTGCCAGCCGCGAGGGATACTATGGCTACACCTTC. This translates into CASREGYYGYTF.

V usage is TRBV6-5 and J usage is TRBJ1-2; 7 nucleotides agree with TRBD1. J lost 7 bases, V lost 6 bases, and 14 bases had no gene match. CDR1 is MNHEY, CDR2 SVGAGI, per germline. The CDR3 length is 15 residues. CDR3 sequence reads: CASRTSHRGGAGYTF. CDR3 nucleotides: TGTGCCAGCAGGACTTCACACAGGGGAGGCGCTGGCTACACCTTC.

The chain is built from TRBV28 and TRBJ1-1; 7 bases line up with TRBD1. This CDR3 comprises 11 residues. The germline V gene encodes CDR1 MDHEN and CDR2 SYDVKM. V trimming: 9 bases; J trimming: 3 bases; junction bases outside the gene matches: 1. The CDR3 region is CASTGDTEAFF. CDR3 bases: TGTGCCAGTACAGGGGACACTGAAGCTTTCTTT. Full variable domain (remainder filled in from reference TRBV28 and TRBJ1-1): DVKVTQSSRYLVKRTGEKVFLECVQDMDHENMFWYRQDPGLGLRLIYFSYDVKMKEKGDIPEGYSVSREKKERFSLILESASTNQTSMYLCASTGDTEAFFGQGTRLTVV.

The chain employs TRBV5-6 and TRBJ2-3, with TRBD1 matching over 8 bases. Germline V gene data show CDR1 as SGHDT and CDR2 as YYEEEE. The junction had 13 bases not matched to a gene; V was cut back by 1 base and J by 6 bases. CDR3 length: 17 amino acids. The CDR3 loop reads CASSLTIDRGELDTQYF. Here the CDR3 DNA reads TGTGCCAGCAGCTTGACGATTGACAGGGGCGAATTGGATACGCAGTATTTT.

The chain employs TRBV6-4 and TRBJ2-3, with TRBD2 matching 8 bases. This CDR3 is built from 13 residues. Germline V lookup: CDR1 MRHNA, CDR2 SNTAGT. Losses at the gene ends were 9 bases for V and 2 bases for J; bases not matched to a gene: 4. In nucleotides, the CDR3 is TGTGCCAGAGCGGGGGACTACACAGATACGCAGTATTTT. Protein sequence: CARAGDYTDTQYF.

This rearrangement joins TRBV19 to TRBJ1-6; D possibly corresponds to TRBD1 (5 bases). The CDR3 is made up of 14 amino acids. CDR1 and CDR2 (germline): LNHDA, SQIVND (reference sequence). The ends were cut back, 6 bases at V and 7 bases at J, with 13 bases in the middle. CDR3 in amino acids: CASRSTELNSPLHF. The DNA for the CDR3 is TGTGCCAGTAGGTCGACAGAACTAAATTCACCCCTCCACTTT.

This chain uses TRBV5-1 with TRBJ2-3, with 9 bases lining up with TRBD1. The germline CDR1 and CDR2 sequences are SGHRS and YFSETQ. The CDR3 is 14 residues long. Trimming cost V 4 bases and J 5 bases; bases outside gene matches: 5. DNA for the CDR3: TGCGCCAGCAGCCTGGACAGGGGAGTAGATACGCAGTATTTT. Translated, it gives CASSLDRGVDTQYF. Full variable domain (rest looked up from reference TRBV5-1 and TRBJ2-3): KAGVTQTPRYLIKTRGQQVTLSCSPISGHRSVSWYQQTPGQGLQFLFEYFSETQRNKGNFPGRFSGRQFSNSRSEMNVSTLELGDSALYLCASSLDRGVDTQYFGPGTRLTVL.

V is TRBV5-1 and J is TRBJ1-2; 7 bases map to TRBD1. This CDR3 contains 12 residues. Germline loops: CDR1 SGHRS, CDR2 YFSETQ. V lost 3 bases and J lost 8; bases outside the gene matches: 4. The CDR3 DNA reads TGCGCCAGCAGCTCAGGGGGAGAAGGCTACACCTTC. Protein product: CASSSGGEGYTF. The full variable domain, in which reference TRBV5-1 and TRBJ1-2 provide the parts outside the CDR3, is KAGVTQTPRYLIKTRGQQVTLSCSPISGHRSVSWYQQTPGQGLQFLFEYFSETQRNKGNFPGRFSGRQFSNSRSEMNVSTLELGDSALYLCASSSGGEGYTFGSGTRLTVV.

The chain couples TRBV5-5 to TRBJ1-6; maybe TRBD1 (6 bases). The CDR3 spans 16 residues. V lost 4 bases to trimming and J lost 1 base, with 12 bases between them. Germline V gene data show CDR1 as SGHKS and CDR2 as YYEKEE (reference sequence). CDR3 nucleotides: TGTGCCAGCAGCACCGCAACAGGGTCCTATAATTCACCCCTCCACTTT. This gives the protein CASSTATGSYNSPLHF.

The CDR3 nucleotides are TGTGCCAGCAGACAGGGGGCAACCTACGAGCAGTACTTC. Its protein product is CASRQGATYEQYF. The chain carries TRBV28 and TRBJ2-7; TRBD1 matches 9 bases. The CDR3 has 13 amino acids. CDR1 is MDHEN and CDR2 is SYDVKM in the germline V gene. Trimming at V came to 6 bases and at J to 2 bases, leaving 2 bases not matched to a gene.

This clone was found once. J is TRBJ2-7 and V is TRBV30, with D perhaps TRBD2 (7 bases). V was trimmed by 1 base and J by 6 bases, leaving 19 bases between them. The germline V gene has CDR1 GTSNPN and CDR2 SVGIG (reference sequence). The CDR3 length is 15 residues. The CDR3 nucleotides read TGTGCCTGGAGTGCCTCGCTAGTGGGGGGGCTCGAGCAGTACTTC. Amino acids: CAWSASLVGGLEQYF. Filled out from reference TRBV30 and TRBJ2-7, the complete variable domain reads SQTIHQWPATLVQPVGSPLSLECTVEGTSNPNLYWYRQAAGRGLQLLFYSVGIGQISSEVPQNLSASRPQDRQFILSSKKLLLSDSGFYLCAWSASLVGGLEQYFGPGTRLTVT.

The chain employs TRBV7-6 and TRBJ1-2; TRBD1 matches at 8 bases. CDR1 and CDR2 (germline): SGHVS, FNYEAQ. V was pared by 0 bases and J by 8 bases, with 8 bases of the junction left unmatched. The CDR3 covers 15 residues. The CDR3 bases are TGTGCCAGCAGCTTAGCACTTCAGGGGGCTGGAGGCTACACCTTC. Residues: CASSLALQGAGGYTF.